The clone carrying this TCR beta chain was observed a handful of times. The sample originates from a study of blood T cell repertoires in COVID-19. In the original processing: Reference gene primer amplification yielded estimated nucleated cell counts. Data came from immunoSEQ multiplex PCR; TCRdb stores just in-frame clones and leaves some out. V and J calls plus clone size are reproduced from that table; the DNA served to infer D and trimming. The repertoire holds 83,000 or so clones, with around 87% as singletons. The CDR3 contains 14 residues. The germline V gene encodes CDR1 MGHRA and CDR2 YSYEKL. V shed 0 bases, J shed 7 bases, and the junction held 2 bases outside the gene matches.

Source material: peripheral blood. This sequence joins TRBV4-1 and TRBJ1-2; 10 bases agree with TRBD1. This clonotype was sampled from a man at least 80 years old with active or convalescent COVID-19. In nucleotides, the CDR3 is TGCGCCAGCAGCCAAGACAGACAGGGGGCTGGCTACACCTTC. This encodes CASSQDRQGAGYTF.